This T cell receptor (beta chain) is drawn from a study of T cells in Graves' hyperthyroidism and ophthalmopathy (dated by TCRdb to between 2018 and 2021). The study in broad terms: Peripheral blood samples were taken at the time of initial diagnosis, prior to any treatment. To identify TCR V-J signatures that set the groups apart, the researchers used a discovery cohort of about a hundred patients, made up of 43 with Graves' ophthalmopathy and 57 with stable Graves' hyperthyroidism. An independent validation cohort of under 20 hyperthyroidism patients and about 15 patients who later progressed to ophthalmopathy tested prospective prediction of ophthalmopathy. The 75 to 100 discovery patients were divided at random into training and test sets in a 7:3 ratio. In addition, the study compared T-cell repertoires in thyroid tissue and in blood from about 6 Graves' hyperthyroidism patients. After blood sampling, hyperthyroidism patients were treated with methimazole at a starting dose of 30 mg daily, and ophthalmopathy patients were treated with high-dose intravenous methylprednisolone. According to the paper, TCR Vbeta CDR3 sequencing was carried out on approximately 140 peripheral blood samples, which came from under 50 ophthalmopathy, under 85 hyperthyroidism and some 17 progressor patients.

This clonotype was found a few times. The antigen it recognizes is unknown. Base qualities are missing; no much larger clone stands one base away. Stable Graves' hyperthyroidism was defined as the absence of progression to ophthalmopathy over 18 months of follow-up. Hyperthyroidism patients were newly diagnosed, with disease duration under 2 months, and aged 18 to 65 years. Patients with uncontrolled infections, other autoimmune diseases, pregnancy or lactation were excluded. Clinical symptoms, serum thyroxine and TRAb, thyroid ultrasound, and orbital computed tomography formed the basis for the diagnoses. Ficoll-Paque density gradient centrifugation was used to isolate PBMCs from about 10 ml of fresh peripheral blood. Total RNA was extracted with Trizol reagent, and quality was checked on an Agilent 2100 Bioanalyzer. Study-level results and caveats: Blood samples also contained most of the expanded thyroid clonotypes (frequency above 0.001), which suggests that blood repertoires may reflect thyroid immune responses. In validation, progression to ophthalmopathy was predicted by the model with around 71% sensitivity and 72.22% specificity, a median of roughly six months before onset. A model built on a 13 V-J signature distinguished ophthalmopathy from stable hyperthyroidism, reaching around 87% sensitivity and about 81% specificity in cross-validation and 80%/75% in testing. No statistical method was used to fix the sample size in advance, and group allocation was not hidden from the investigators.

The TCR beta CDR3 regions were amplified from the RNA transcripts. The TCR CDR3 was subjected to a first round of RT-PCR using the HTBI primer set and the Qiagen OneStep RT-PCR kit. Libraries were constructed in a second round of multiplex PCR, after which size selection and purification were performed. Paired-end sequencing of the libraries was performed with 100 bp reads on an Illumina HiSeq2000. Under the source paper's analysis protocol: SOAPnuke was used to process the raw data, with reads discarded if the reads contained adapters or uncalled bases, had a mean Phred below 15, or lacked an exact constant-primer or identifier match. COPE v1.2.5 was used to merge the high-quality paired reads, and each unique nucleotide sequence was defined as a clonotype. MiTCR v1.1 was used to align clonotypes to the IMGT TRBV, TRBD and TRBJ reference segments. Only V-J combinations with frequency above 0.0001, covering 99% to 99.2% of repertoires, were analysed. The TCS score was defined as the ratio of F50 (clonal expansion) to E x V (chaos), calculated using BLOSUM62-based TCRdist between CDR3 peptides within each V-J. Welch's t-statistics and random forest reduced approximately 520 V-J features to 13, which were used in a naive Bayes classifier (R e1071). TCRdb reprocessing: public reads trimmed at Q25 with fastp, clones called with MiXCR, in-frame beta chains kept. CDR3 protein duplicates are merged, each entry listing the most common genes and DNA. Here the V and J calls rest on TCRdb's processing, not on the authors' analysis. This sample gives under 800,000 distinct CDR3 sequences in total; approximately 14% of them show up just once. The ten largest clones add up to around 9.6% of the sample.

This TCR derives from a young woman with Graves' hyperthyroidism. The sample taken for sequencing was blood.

Here is the DNA: TGTGCCACCAGCCCAGACCTTACAGAAAACCAAGAGACCCAGTACTTC. The resulting protein is CATSPDLTENQETQYF. The rearranged chain carries TRBV15 and TRBJ2-5, with no D gene named confidently. The junction shows trimming of 5 bases on V and 0 bases on J, plus 16 bases between the germline ends. CDR1 LNHNV and CDR2 YYDKDF are derived from the germline V gene (reference sequence). Taken from cysteine to phenylalanine, the CDR3 has 16 residues. The kept DNA is CDR3 alone, 48 bases in frame from the first base.